The 2 T cell receptor beta chains below were found in one sample sequenced in a study of blood T cell repertoires in COVID-19. Method: immunoSEQ multiplex PCR; TCRdb's copy keeps in-frame clones and lacks some. The repertoire holds tens of thousands of clones, with about 92% as singletons. Material for sequencing was peripheral blood. Receptors were obtained from a man aged 18 to 29 with COVID-19, enrolled during active disease.

J is TRBJ1-5 and V is TRBV27; D unresolved. The CDR3 is 13 amino acids. Trimming cost V 6 bases and J 3 bases, with 9 bases left between them. The germline gives CDR1 MNHEY, CDR2 SMNVEV (reference sequence). In nucleotides, the CDR3 is TGTGCCAGCAGGGCCGGAGTCAATCAGCCCCAGCATTTT. Translated, it gives CASRAGVNQPQHF.

The chain joins TRBV6-5 to TRBJ1-4, with 8 bases that match TRBD1. The V gene end was trimmed by 7 bases and the J gene end by 8 bases; junction bases not matched to a gene: 9. The germline CDR1 and CDR2 sequences are MNHEY and SVGAGI. The length of the CDR3 is 14 residues. The CDR3 sequence is CASKGRGRREKLFF. CDR3 DNA sequence: TGTGCCAGCAAAGGCAGGGGGCGGAGGGAAAAACTGTTTTTT.